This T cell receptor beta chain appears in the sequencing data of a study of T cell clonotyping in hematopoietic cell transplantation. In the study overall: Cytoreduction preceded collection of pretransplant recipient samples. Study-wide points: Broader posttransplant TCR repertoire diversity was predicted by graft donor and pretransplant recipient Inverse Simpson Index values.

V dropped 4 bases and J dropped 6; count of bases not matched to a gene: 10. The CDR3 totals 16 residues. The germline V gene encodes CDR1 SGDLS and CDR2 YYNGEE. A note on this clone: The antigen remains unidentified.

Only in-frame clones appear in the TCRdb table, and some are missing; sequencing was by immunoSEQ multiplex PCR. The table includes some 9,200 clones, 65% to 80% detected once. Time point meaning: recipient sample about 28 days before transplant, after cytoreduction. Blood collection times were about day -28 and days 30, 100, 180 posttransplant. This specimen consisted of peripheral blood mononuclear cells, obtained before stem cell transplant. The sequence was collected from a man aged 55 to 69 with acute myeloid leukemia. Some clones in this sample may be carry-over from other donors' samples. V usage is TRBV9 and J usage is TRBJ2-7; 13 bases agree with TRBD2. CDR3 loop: CASSPGLAGLSREQYF. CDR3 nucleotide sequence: TGTGCCAGCAGCCCGGGACTAGCGGGATTATCTCGCGAGCAGTACTTC.